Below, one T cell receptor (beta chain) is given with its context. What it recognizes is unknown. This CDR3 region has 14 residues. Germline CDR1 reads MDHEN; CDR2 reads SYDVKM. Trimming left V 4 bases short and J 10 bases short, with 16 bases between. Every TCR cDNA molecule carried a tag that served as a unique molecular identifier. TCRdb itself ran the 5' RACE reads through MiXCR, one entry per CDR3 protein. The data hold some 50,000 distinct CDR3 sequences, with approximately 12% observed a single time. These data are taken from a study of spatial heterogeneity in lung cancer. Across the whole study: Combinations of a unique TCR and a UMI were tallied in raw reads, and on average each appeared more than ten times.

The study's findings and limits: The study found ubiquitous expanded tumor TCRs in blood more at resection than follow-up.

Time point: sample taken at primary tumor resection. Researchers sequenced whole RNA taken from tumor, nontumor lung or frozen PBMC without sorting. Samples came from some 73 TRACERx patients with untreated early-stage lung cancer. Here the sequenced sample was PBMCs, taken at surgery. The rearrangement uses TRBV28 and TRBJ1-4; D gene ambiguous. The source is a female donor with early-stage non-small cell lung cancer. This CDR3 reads CASSSRPRIGKLFF. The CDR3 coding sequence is TGTGCCAGCAGTTCCCGGCCGCGGATAGGAAAACTGTTTTTT.